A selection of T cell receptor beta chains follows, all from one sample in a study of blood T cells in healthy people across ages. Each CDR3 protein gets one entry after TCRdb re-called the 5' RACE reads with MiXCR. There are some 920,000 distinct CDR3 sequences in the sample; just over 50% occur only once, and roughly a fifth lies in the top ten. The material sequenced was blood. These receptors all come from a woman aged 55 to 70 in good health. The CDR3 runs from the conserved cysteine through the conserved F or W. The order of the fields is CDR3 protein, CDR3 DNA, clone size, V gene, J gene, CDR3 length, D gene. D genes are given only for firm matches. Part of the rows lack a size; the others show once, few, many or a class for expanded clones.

cdr3_aa: CASSPGQGRNQPQHF
cdr3_nt: TGTGCCAGCAGCCCAGGACAGGGACGGAATCAGCCCCAGCATTTT
clone_size: few
v_call: TRBV7-2
j_call: TRBJ1-5
cdr3_length: 15
d_call: TRBD1

cdr3_aa: CASSPLAGVFNEQFF
cdr3_nt: TGTGCCAGCAGCCCACTAGCGGGAGTCTTCAATGAGCAGTTCTTC
clone_size: NA
v_call: TRBV3-1
j_call: TRBJ2-1
cdr3_length: 15
d_call: TRBD2

cdr3_aa: CSVAASDTRTDTQYF
cdr3_nt: TGCAGCGTTGCCGCGTCGGACACCCGCACAGATACGCAGTATTTT
clone_size: NA
v_call: TRBV29-1
j_call: TRBJ2-3
cdr3_length: 15
d_call: NA

cdr3_aa: CASSSDRVGGELFF
cdr3_nt: TGTGCCAGCAGCTCGGACAGGGTTGGCGGGGAGCTGTTTTTT
clone_size: NA
v_call: TRBV7-3
j_call: TRBJ2-2
cdr3_length: 14
d_call: TRBD1

cdr3_aa: CASSPSLRQGGNQPQHF
cdr3_nt: TGTGCCAGCAGCCCGAGCCTGCGACAGGGTGGCAATCAGCCCCAGCATTTT
clone_size: NA
v_call: TRBV27
j_call: TRBJ1-5
cdr3_length: 17
d_call: TRBD1

cdr3_aa: CASSQDRASTYNEQFF
cdr3_nt: TGTGCCAGCAGCCAAGATAGGGCTTCAACATACAATGAGCAGTTCTTC
clone_size: NA
v_call: TRBV14
j_call: TRBJ2-1
cdr3_length: 16
d_call: NA

cdr3_aa: CASSINIVAGGGNEQFF
cdr3_nt: TGTGCCAGTAGTATAAACATCGTAGCGGGAGGCGGCAATGAGCAGTTCTTC
clone_size: NA
v_call: TRBV19
j_call: TRBJ2-1
cdr3_length: 17
d_call: TRBD2

cdr3_aa: CASSQRTGWASNYGYTF
cdr3_nt: TGTGCCAGCTCACAACGGACAGGGTGGGCCAGTAACTATGGCTACACCTTC
clone_size: NA
v_call: TRBV18
j_call: TRBJ1-2
cdr3_length: 17
d_call: TRBD1

cdr3_aa: CAISQAGHNNNSPLHF
cdr3_nt: TGTGCCATCAGTCAAGCGGGACACAATAATAATTCACCCCTCCACTTT
clone_size: NA
v_call: TRBV10-3
j_call: TRBJ1-6
cdr3_length: 16
d_call: NA

cdr3_aa: CASSQQAVRSPLHF
cdr3_nt: TGTGCCAGCAGCCAGCAGGCGGTCCGGTCACCCCTCCACTTT
clone_size: NA
v_call: TRBV7-8
j_call: TRBJ1-6
cdr3_length: 14
d_call: NA

cdr3_aa: CSAPDSGLSSYEQYF
cdr3_nt: TGCAGTGCCCCGGATAGCGGGCTGAGCTCCTACGAGCAGTACTTC
clone_size: NA
v_call: TRBV20-1
j_call: TRBJ2-7
cdr3_length: 15
d_call: TRBD2

cdr3_aa: CASALRLAGMTYNEQFF
cdr3_nt: TGTGCTAGTGCCTTGAGGCTAGCGGGAATGACCTACAATGAGCAGTTCTTC
clone_size: NA
v_call: TRBV12-5
j_call: TRBJ2-1
cdr3_length: 17
d_call: TRBD2

cdr3_aa: CASSYSEASGPLEQYF
cdr3_nt: TGTGCCAGCAGTTACTCTGAGGCTAGCGGGCCGCTCGAGCAGTACTTC
clone_size: NA
v_call: TRBV6-6
j_call: TRBJ2-7
cdr3_length: 16
d_call: TRBD2

cdr3_aa: CASSLTNIEQFF
cdr3_nt: TGTGCCAGCAGCTTAACGAACATAGAGCAGTTCTTC
clone_size: NA
v_call: TRBV11-2
j_call: TRBJ2-1
cdr3_length: 12
d_call: NA

cdr3_aa: CASSLGAAGTDTQYF
cdr3_nt: TGTGCCAGCAGCTTGGGCGCCGCGGGCACAGATACGCAGTATTTT
clone_size: few
v_call: TRBV7-6
j_call: TRBJ2-3
cdr3_length: 15
d_call: NA

cdr3_aa: CASSLLSPVAGPDQETQYF
cdr3_nt: TGTGCCAGCAGCTTATTATCGCCAGTAGCGGGCCCAGACCAAGAGACCCAGTACTTC
clone_size: few
v_call: TRBV7-2
j_call: TRBJ2-5
cdr3_length: 19
d_call: TRBD2

cdr3_aa: CSAQTSFGYNEQFF
cdr3_nt: TGCAGTGCCCAGACTAGCTTTGGCTACAATGAGCAGTTCTTC
clone_size: NA
v_call: TRBV20-1
j_call: TRBJ2-1
cdr3_length: 14
d_call: TRBD2

cdr3_aa: CAISRTEASTDTQYF
cdr3_nt: TGTGCCATCAGCAGGACAGAAGCTAGCACAGATACGCAGTATTTT
clone_size: NA
v_call: TRBV10-3
j_call: TRBJ2-3
cdr3_length: 15
d_call: NA

cdr3_aa: CASSSGTGGWTDTQYF
cdr3_nt: TGTGCCAGCAGTTCCGGGACAGGGGGCTGGACAGATACGCAGTATTTT
clone_size: NA
v_call: TRBV7-9
j_call: TRBJ2-3
cdr3_length: 16
d_call: TRBD1

cdr3_aa: CASRGQTGRVIEGYTF
cdr3_nt: TGCGCCAGCAGGGGGCAGACGGGGCGAGTAATCGAGGGCTACACCTTC
clone_size: few
v_call: TRBV4-1
j_call: TRBJ1-2
cdr3_length: 16
d_call: NA

cdr3_aa: CASSQDFRDEQYF
cdr3_nt: TGTGCCAGCAGCCAAGATTTCAGGGACGAGCAGTACTTC
clone_size: few
v_call: TRBV4-2
j_call: TRBJ2-7
cdr3_length: 13
d_call: NA

cdr3_aa: CASSSTGDWGYTF
cdr3_nt: TGTGCCAGCAGTTCGACGGGGGATTGGGGCTACACCTTC
clone_size: few
v_call: TRBV28
j_call: TRBJ1-2
cdr3_length: 13
d_call: NA

cdr3_aa: CSVVRREGIYEQYF
cdr3_nt: TGCAGCGTTGTTCGGCGGGAGGGCATTTACGAGCAGTACTTC
clone_size: NA
v_call: TRBV29-1
j_call: TRBJ2-7
cdr3_length: 14
d_call: TRBD2

cdr3_aa: CASSFLSGGYTF
cdr3_nt: TGTGCCAGCAGTTTTTTATCGGGTGGCTACACCTTC
clone_size: NA
v_call: TRBV28
j_call: TRBJ1-2
cdr3_length: 12
d_call: NA

cdr3_aa: CASSYDSGSSYNEQFF
cdr3_nt: TGTGCCAGCAGTTACGACAGCGGGAGTTCCTACAATGAGCAGTTCTTC
clone_size: NA
v_call: TRBV6-5
j_call: TRBJ2-1
cdr3_length: 16
d_call: TRBD2

cdr3_aa: CARSSTYEQYF
cdr3_nt: TGTGCCCGGAGTTCGACCTACGAGCAGTACTTC
clone_size: NA
v_call: TRBV30
j_call: TRBJ2-7
cdr3_length: 11
d_call: NA

cdr3_aa: CASSLAAPYEQYF
cdr3_nt: TGTGCCAGCAGTTTAGCGGCACCCTACGAGCAGTACTTC
clone_size: NA
v_call: TRBV27
j_call: TRBJ2-7
cdr3_length: 13
d_call: NA